The entry below describes one TCR beta chain. Its target is unknown. The data were obtained in a study of shared clonotypes between healthy human individuals. Whole-study findings and limits: Incomplete sequencing of sorted subsets was indicated by rarefaction despite large depth.

Germline loops: CDR1 SGHRS, CDR2 YFSETQ. Trimming stripped 1 base from V and 2 bases from J, with 19 bases between. The CDR3 loop spans 17 amino acids. The method was immunoSEQ multiplex PCR; TCRdb's version includes in-frame clones alone and lacks a portion of them. The sample lists some 200,000 clones; under 80% were seen once. The specimen was memory CD4+ T cells sorted from blood. Subset reported: CD45RA-negative fraction. This clonotype was obtained from a man aged 25 to 45 in good health. The chain joins TRBV5-1 to TRBJ2-7, with D possibly matching TRBD1 (5 bases). This CDR3 is CASSLKWPTTAPYEQYF. CDR3 in DNA: TGCGCCAGCAGCTTGAAGTGGCCGACGACAGCTCCCTACGAGCAGTACTTC. Supplemented by reference TRBV5-1 and TRBJ2-7, the full variable domain reads KAGVTQTPRYLIKTRGQQVTLSCSPISGHRSVSWYQQTPGQGLQFLFEYFSETQRNKGNFPGRFSGRQFSNSRSEMNVSTLELGDSALYLCASSLKWPTTAPYEQYFGPGTRLTVT.